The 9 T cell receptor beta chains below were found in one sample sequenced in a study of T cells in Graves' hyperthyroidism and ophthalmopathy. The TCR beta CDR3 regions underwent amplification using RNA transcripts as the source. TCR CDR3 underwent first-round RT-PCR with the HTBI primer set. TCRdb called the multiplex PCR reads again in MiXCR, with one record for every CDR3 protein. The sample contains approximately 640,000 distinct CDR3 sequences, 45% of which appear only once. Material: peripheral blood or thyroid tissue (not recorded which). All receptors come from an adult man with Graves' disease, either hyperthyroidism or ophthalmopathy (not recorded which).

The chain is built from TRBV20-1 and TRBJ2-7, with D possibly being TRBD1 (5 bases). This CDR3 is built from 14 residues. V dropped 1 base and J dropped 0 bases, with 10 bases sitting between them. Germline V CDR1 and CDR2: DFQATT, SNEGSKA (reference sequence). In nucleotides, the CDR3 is TGCAGTGCTAGAGCCAGGGAACTCTCCTACGAGCAGTACTTC. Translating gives CSARARELSYEQYF.

CDR3 sequence (DNA): TGTGCCACCAGTGACAGGGACAGGGCGTATGGCTACACCTTC. Amino acid sequence: CATSDRDRAYGYTF. The gene calls are TRBV24-1 and TRBJ1-2; TRBD1 matches at 9 bases. The CDR3 consists of 14 residues. In germline, CDR1 is KGHDR, CDR2 SFDVKD. V was clipped by 4 bases and J by 5 bases; unmatched bases: 4.

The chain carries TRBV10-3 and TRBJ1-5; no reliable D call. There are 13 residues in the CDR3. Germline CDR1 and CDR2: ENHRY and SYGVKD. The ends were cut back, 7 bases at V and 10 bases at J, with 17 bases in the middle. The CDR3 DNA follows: TGTGCCATCACTGACACCTACAGAGGCCCCCAGCATTTT. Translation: CAITDTYRGPQHF.

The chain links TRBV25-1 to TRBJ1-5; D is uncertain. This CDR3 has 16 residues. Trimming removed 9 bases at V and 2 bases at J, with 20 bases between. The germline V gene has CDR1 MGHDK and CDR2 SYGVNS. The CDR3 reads CASSTRFDTGNQPQHF. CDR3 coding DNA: TGTGCCAGTAGTACCAGATTCGACACCGGCAATCAGCCCCAGCATTTT.

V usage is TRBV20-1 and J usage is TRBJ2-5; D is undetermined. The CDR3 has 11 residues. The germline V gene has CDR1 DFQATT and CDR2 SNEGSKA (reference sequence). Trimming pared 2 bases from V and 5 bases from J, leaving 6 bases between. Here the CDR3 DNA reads TGCAGTGCTAGAAACTTGGAGACCCAGTACTTC. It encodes CSARNLETQYF.

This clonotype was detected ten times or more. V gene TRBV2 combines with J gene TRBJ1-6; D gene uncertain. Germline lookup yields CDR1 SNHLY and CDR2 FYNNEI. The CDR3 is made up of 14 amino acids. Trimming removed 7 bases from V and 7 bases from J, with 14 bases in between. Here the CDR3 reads CASNPLGLNSPLHF. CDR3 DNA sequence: TGTGCCAGCAACCCGCTGGGCCTGAATTCACCCCTCCACTTT.

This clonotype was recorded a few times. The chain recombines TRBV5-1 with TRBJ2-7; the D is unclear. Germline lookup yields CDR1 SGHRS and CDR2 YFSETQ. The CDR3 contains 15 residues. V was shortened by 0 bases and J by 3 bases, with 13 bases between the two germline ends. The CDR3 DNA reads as TGCGCCAGCAGCTTGGCCGTGGGCCTCAACTACGAGCAGTACTTC. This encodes CASSLAVGLNYEQYF.

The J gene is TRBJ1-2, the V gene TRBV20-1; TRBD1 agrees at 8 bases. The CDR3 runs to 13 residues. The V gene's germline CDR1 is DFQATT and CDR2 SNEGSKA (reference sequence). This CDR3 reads CSTPGTGNYGYTF. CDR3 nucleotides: TGCAGCACCCCAGGGACAGGAAACTATGGCTACACCTTC.

CDR3 coding DNA: TGTGCCAGCAGCGTAGGGTTAGCGGGGGGGACTGAGACCCAGTACTTC. It specifies CASSVGLAGGTETQYF. The rearrangement joins TRBV2 to TRBJ2-5; 11 nucleotides line up with TRBD2. J lost 5 bases, V lost 6 bases, and 11 bases had no gene match. The germline V gene encodes CDR1 SNHLY and CDR2 FYNNEI. The CDR3 extends over 16 amino acids.